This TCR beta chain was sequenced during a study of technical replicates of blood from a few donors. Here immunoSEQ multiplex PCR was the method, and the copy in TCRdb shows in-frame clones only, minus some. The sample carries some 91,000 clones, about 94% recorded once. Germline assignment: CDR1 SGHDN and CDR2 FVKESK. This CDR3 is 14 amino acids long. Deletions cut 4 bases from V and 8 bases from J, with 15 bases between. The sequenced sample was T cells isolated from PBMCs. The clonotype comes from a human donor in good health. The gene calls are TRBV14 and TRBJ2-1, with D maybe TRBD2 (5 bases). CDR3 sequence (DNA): TGTGCCAGCAGCCTCGGGATGCCCTGGGATGAGCAGTTCTTC. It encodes CASSLGMPWDEQFF.